These T cell receptor beta chains were read from a single sample in a study of beta chain features in type 1 diabetes. The method was immunoSEQ multiplex PCR; TCRdb's version includes in-frame clones alone and lacks a portion of them. This table holds approximately 360,000 clones, around 12% found once. The sequenced material came from naive CD4+ T cells from blood. The source is a woman under 30 with type 1 diabetes. Each CDR3 is given with its conserved first and last residue. Each record gives: CDR3 length, clone size, V gene, J gene, D gene, CDR3 DNA, CDR3 protein. A D gene is named only where the DNA matches it firmly. Expanded clones are given a class, and other clones once, few, many or no size at all.

length: 14; size: NA; V: TRBV7-9; J: TRBJ2-1; D: NA; DNA: TGTGCCAGCCTCCGACTAATATCGCACAATGAGCAGTTCTTC; CDR3: CASLRLISHNEQFF
length: 12; size: few; V: TRBV18; J: TRBJ2-7; D: TRBD1; DNA: TGTGCCAGCTCATCTACAGGGGTCGAGCAGTACTTC; CDR3: CASSSTGVEQYF
length: 12; size: NA; V: TRBV28; J: TRBJ1-1; D: NA; DNA: TGTGCCAGCAGTTTCCAGGCGGGTGAAGCTTTCTTT; CDR3: CASSFQAGEAFF
length: 14; size: NA; V: TRBV2; J: TRBJ2-1; D: NA; DNA: TGTGCCAGCGGCGGATGGGAGGATGCCTCTGAGCAGTTCTTC; CDR3: CASGGWEDASEQFF
length: 14; size: NA; V: TRBV11-2; J: TRBJ2-1; D: TRBD2; DNA: TGTGCCAGCAGCTTACCGGGGGGGGCTAATGAGCAGTTCTTC; CDR3: CASSLPGGANEQFF
length: 14; size: NA; V: TRBV7-9; J: TRBJ2-5; D: NA; DNA: TGTGCCAGCAGCTCGATCGGGGGTCAAGAGACCCAGTACTTC; CDR3: CASSSIGGQETQYF
length: 13; size: few; V: TRBV14; J: TRBJ1-1; D: NA; DNA: TGTGCCAGCAGCCAAGATCGGAACACTGAAGCTTTCTTT; CDR3: CASSQDRNTEAFF
length: 14; size: NA; V: TRBV18; J: TRBJ2-5; D: NA; DNA: TGTGCCAGCTCACCAACGGGTGGTCAAGAGACCCAGTACTTC; CDR3: CASSPTGGQETQYF
length: 16; size: few; V: TRBV2; J: TRBJ2-2; D: TRBD2; DNA: TGTGCCAGCAGTGCTCCTAGCGGGACTAACACCGGGGAGCTGTTTTTT; CDR3: CASSAPSGTNTGELFF
length: 14; size: NA; V: TRBV11-2; J: TRBJ2-5; D: TRBD1; DNA: TGTGCCAGCAGCGGACGGGACAGGGGAGAGACCCAGTACTTC; CDR3: CASSGRDRGETQYF
length: 16; size: NA; V: TRBV2; J: TRBJ1-1; D: TRBD1; DNA: TGTGCCAGTCGGGAGCCCGGGACAGGGGGCGAAACTGAAGCTTTCTTT; CDR3: CASREPGTGGETEAFF
length: 13; size: NA; V: TRBV6-5; J: TRBJ1-4; D: TRBD1; DNA: TGTGCCAGCAGTCGGACAGGCAACTATCAACTGTTTTTT; CDR3: CASSRTGNYQLFF
length: 17; size: few; V: TRBV27; J: TRBJ1-3; D: NA; DNA: TGTGCCAGCAGGCCAATCAAAGCACAGGGATCTGGAAACACCATATATTTT; CDR3: CASRPIKAQGSGNTIYF
length: 20; size: few; V: TRBV2; J: TRBJ1-5; D: NA; DNA: TGTGCCAGCAGTGGCCCAAGGGGAGTCGGGTCAGGGGCTCTGGGGCAGCCCCAGCATTTT; CDR3: CASSGPRGVGSGALGQPQHF
length: 15; size: NA; V: TRBV30; J: TRBJ1-1; D: NA; DNA: TGTGCCTGGAATGCAGGGAGGGCGAGGAACACTGAAGCTTTCTTT; CDR3: CAWNAGRARNTEAFF
length: 22; size: NA; V: TRBV14; J: TRBJ2-1; D: TRBD2; DNA: TGTGCCAGCAGCCAAGATCCCTGGACTAGCGGGAGGGCCATATTCCTGGACAATGAGCAGTTCTTC; CDR3: CASSQDPWTSGRAIFLDNEQFF
length: 11; size: NA; V: TRBV25-1; J: TRBJ2-7; D: NA; DNA: TGTGCCAGCAGTGAATGGAGAGAGCAGTACTTC; CDR3: CASSEWREQYF
length: 15; size: few; V: TRBV28; J: TRBJ2-7; D: NA; DNA: TGTGCCAGCAGCTTCCCAGGGGGGTTCGGGTACGAGCAGTACTTC; CDR3: CASSFPGGFGYEQYF
length: 15; size: NA; V: TRBV7-8; J: TRBJ1-1; D: NA; DNA: TGTGCCAGCAGCTTAGGCGTGTCGGGGGGCCTTGACGCTTTCTTT; CDR3: CASSLGVSGGLDAFF
length: 15; size: few; V: TRBV11-2; J: TRBJ2-1; D: TRBD1; DNA: TGTGCCAGCAGCCCAACAGGGGGCGCCGGGTATGAGCAGTTCTTC; CDR3: CASSPTGGAGYEQFF
length: 15; size: few; V: TRBV19; J: TRBJ1-5; D: NA; DNA: TGTGCCAGTAGTATTACCAGGGGAAGCAATCAGCCCCAGCATTTT; CDR3: CASSITRGSNQPQHF
length: 14; size: few; V: TRBV5-4; J: TRBJ1-6; D: TRBD1; DNA: TGTGCCAGCAGCTTGGCGACAGGGGGATCACCCCTCCACTTT; CDR3: CASSLATGGSPLHF
length: 15; size: few; V: TRBV19; J: TRBJ2-1; D: NA; DNA: TGTGCCAGTAGTATAGTAACCCTGACAAACAATGAGCAGTTCTTC; CDR3: CASSIVTLTNNEQFF
length: 16; size: NA; V: TRBV2; J: TRBJ2-7; D: NA; DNA: TGTGCCAGCGCCAGGGGGACTCCTTTAAACTCCTACGAGCAGTACTTC; CDR3: CASARGTPLNSYEQYF
length: 14; size: few; V: TRBV5-1; J: TRBJ2-7; D: NA; DNA: TGCGCCAGCAGCAGATTAGGGGGACCCTACGAGCAGTACTTC; CDR3: CASSRLGGPYEQYF
length: 14; size: few; V: TRBV7-9; J: TRBJ2-2; D: TRBD1; DNA: TGTGCCAGCAGCCCGGGACAGGGCGGCGGGGAGCTGTTTTTT; CDR3: CASSPGQGGGELFF
length: 11; size: few; V: TRBV29-1; J: TRBJ1-2; D: NA; DNA: TGCAGCGTGGCCGCTTACTATGGCTACACCTTC; CDR3: CSVAAYYGYTF
length: 15; size: once; V: TRBV6-5; J: TRBJ2-5; D: NA; DNA: TGTGCCAGCAGTTACCTTCGGACTGCCCCAGAGACCCAGTACTTC; CDR3: CASSYLRTAPETQYF
length: 14; size: NA; V: TRBV2; J: TRBJ1-2; D: TRBD1; DNA: TGTGCCAGCAGTGAAGAATTAGGGGGCCTTGGCTACACCTTC; CDR3: CASSEELGGLGYTF
length: 15; size: NA; V: TRBV5-1; J: TRBJ2-1; D: TRBD1; DNA: TGCGCCAGCAGCTCAGGTCAGGGGGTTGACAATGAGCAGTTCTTC; CDR3: CASSSGQGVDNEQFF
length: 15; size: NA; V: TRBV5-1; J: TRBJ1-5; D: NA; DNA: TGCGCCAGCAGCCCGGGAGGGGTGAGCAATCAGCCCCAGCATTTT; CDR3: CASSPGGVSNQPQHF
length: 16; size: NA; V: TRBV5-6; J: TRBJ1-5; D: TRBD1; DNA: TGTGCCAGCAGCTTGGGGGCAGGGGGGCGCAATCAGCCCCAGCATTTT; CDR3: CASSLGAGGRNQPQHF
length: 13; size: few; V: TRBV5-1; J: TRBJ2-7; D: NA; DNA: TGCGCCAGCAGCGGGGGCGTCTCCTACGAGCAGTACTTC; CDR3: CASSGGVSYEQYF
length: 15; size: few; V: TRBV4-3; J: TRBJ1-6; D: NA; DNA: TGCGCCAGCAGCCAAGATCCACAGCCTAATTCACCCCTCCACTTT; CDR3: CASSQDPQPNSPLHF
length: 14; size: few; V: TRBV19; J: TRBJ1-2; D: TRBD1; DNA: TGTGCCAGTAGTGGGGACAGGGCCAACTATGGCTACACCTTC; CDR3: CASSGDRANYGYTF
length: 12; size: NA; V: TRBV29-1; J: TRBJ1-1; D: TRBD1; DNA: TGCAGCGGCCGACAGGGTGGGCTTGAAGCTTTCTTT; CDR3: CSGRQGGLEAFF
length: 15; size: NA; V: TRBV7-9; J: TRBJ2-3; D: TRBD2; DNA: TGTGCCAGCAGCTCACTAGCGGGGGGGTTAGATACGCAGTATTTT; CDR3: CASSSLAGGLDTQYF
length: 13; size: NA; V: TRBV7-2; J: TRBJ2-7; D: NA; DNA: TGTGCCAGCAGCTTAGACAGGGCGAACGAGCAGTACTTC; CDR3: CASSLDRANEQYF
length: 16; size: few; V: TRBV4-3; J: TRBJ2-1; D: NA; DNA: TGCGCCAGCAGCCAAGATGCCGGGGGACGTAGCAATGAGCAGTTCTTC; CDR3: CASSQDAGGRSNEQFF
length: 15; size: NA; V: TRBV30; J: TRBJ2-1; D: TRBD2; DNA: TGTGCCTGGAGTCCGACTAGCCTGACCTACAATGAGCAGTTCTTC; CDR3: CAWSPTSLTYNEQFF
length: 14; size: few; V: TRBV28; J: TRBJ2-7; D: TRBD2; DNA: TGTGCCAGCCTTAAACCGGGACTAGCGGGAGTGCAGTACTTC; CDR3: CASLKPGLAGVQYF
length: 15; size: few; V: TRBV4-3; J: TRBJ2-1; D: TRBD2; DNA: TGCGCCAGCAGCCAAGAGACCGGGACTAGCGGTGAGCAGTTCTTC; CDR3: CASSQETGTSGEQFF
length: 17; size: NA; V: TRBV9; J: TRBJ1-2; D: TRBD1; DNA: TGTGCCAGCAGCGTAGGAGGACAGGGTCTCCTTAACTATGGCTACACCTTC; CDR3: CASSVGGQGLLNYGYTF
length: 15; size: NA; V: TRBV15; J: TRBJ1-1; D: NA; DNA: TGTGCCACCAGCAGAGATCAACAGACGAACACTGAAGCTTTCTTT; CDR3: CATSRDQQTNTEAFF